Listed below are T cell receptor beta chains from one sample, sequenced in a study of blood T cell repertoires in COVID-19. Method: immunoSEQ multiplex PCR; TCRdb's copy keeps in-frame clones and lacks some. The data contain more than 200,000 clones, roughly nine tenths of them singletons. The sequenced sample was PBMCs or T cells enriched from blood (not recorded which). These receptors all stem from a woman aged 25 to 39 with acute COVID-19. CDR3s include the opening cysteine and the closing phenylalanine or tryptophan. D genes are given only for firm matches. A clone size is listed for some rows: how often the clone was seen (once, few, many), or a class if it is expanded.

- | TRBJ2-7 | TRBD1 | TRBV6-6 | CASRTGGAYEQYF | TGTGCCAGCAGGACAGGGGGAGCCTACGAGCAGTACTTC
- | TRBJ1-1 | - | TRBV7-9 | CASSTNRNTEAFF | TGTGCCAGCAGCACAAACAGAAACACTGAAGCTTTCTTT
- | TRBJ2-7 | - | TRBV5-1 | CASSLGHSSYEQYF | TGCGCCAGCAGCTTGGGACATTCCTCCTACGAGCAGTACTTC
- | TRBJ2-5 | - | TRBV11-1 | CASSFRETQYF | TGTGCCAGCAGCTTTCGAGAGACCCAGTACTTC
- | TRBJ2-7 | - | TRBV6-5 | CASSYVGGEQYF | TGTGCCAGCAGTTACGTAGGGGGCGAGCAGTACTTC
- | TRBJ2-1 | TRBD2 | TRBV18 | CASSPIPGEGSYNEQFF | TGTGCCAGCTCACCGATCCCGGGGGAGGGCTCCTACAATGAGCAGTTCTTC
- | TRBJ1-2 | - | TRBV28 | CASSLLQGNGYTF | TGTGCCAGCAGTTTACTTCAGGGAAATGGCTACACCTTC
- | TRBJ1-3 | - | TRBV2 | CASSETEGYSGNTIYF | TGTGCCAGCAGTGAAACGGAGGGTTACTCTGGAAACACCATATATTTT
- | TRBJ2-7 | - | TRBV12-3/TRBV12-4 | CASSFGSYEQYF | TGTGCCAGCAGTTTTGGGAGCTACGAGCAGTACTTC
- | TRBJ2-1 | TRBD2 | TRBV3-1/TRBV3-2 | CASSQGLAGGPSYNEQFF | TGTGCCAGCAGCCAAGGGCTAGCGGGAGGCCCCTCCTACAATGAGCAGTTCTTC
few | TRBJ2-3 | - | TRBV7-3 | CASSLWGGTRDTQYF | TGTGCCAGCAGCTTATGGGGCGGGACCCGGGATACGCAGTATTTT
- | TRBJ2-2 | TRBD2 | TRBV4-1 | CASSPSSGRAGTGELFF | TGCGCCAGCAGCCCGAGTAGCGGGAGGGCTGGGACCGGGGAGCTGTTTTTT
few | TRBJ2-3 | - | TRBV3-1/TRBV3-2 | CASSQERNTQYF | TGTGCCAGCAGCCAAGAGAGAAATACGCAGTATTTT
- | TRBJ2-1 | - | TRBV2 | CASSELWGRGEQFF | TGTGCCAGCAGTGAATTATGGGGAAGGGGTGAGCAGTTCTTC
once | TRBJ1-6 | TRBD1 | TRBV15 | CATTLLRTGDSPLHF | TGTGCCACCACCCTACTCCGGACAGGGGATTCACCCCTCCACTTT
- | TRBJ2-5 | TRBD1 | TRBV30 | CAYGTGRLETQYF | TGTGCCTACGGGACAGGGCGGTTGGAGACCCAGTACTTC
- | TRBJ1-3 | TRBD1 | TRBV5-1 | CASSSPGQGGNTIYF | TGCGCCAGCAGCTCGCCGGGACAGGGAGGAAACACCATATATTTT
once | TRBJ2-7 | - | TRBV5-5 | CASTFVRGAGNHEQYF | TGTGCCAGCACCTTTGTACGGGGGGCAGGGAACCACGAGCAGTACTTC
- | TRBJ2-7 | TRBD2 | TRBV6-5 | CASSYSLGGAGEQYF | TGTGCCAGCAGTTACTCGCTCGGGGGGGCTGGCGAGCAGTACTTC
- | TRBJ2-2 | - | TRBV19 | CASSIPGGSNTGELFF | TGTGCCAGTAGTATTCCAGGAGGGTCTAACACCGGGGAGCTGTTTTTT
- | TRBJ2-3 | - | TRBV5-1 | CASSLAGGGYTDTQYF | TGCGCCAGCAGCTTGGCCGGTGGGGGGTACACAGATACGCAGTATTTT
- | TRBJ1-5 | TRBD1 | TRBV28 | CASSLTLGQGISNQPQHF | TGTGCCAGCAGCCTCACCCTGGGACAGGGGATCTCCAATCAGCCCCAGCATTTT
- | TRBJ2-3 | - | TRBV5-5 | CASSLVSSGVADTQYF | TGTGCCAGCAGCTTGGTCTCCTCAGGGGTGGCAGATACGCAGTATTTT